Listed below are T cell receptor beta chains from one sample, sequenced in a study of CD8 T cells in Susac syndrome. Via MiXCR, TCRdb re-called the immunoSEQ multiplex PCR reads, giving one row per CDR3 protein. The table has 84,000 or so distinct CDR3 sequences, roughly 94% seen once. The sample was CD8+ T cells from PBMCs. The receptors here all came from a human donor with Susac syndrome. Each CDR3 is given with its conserved first and last residue. The D gene is left open where the match is weak. Clone size is stated in some rows and not others, as once, few, many or a class when expanded.

TRBV27	TRBD1	-	TRBJ1-4	TGTGCCAGCAAACCGGAACAGGGGGGTGAAAAACTGTTTTTT	CASKPEQGGEKLFF
TRBV6-5	TRBD1	-	TRBJ1-2	TGTGCCAGCAGCCCGGGACAGGGGGCGGACTATGGCTACACCTTC	CASSPGQGADYGYTF
TRBV29-1	-	-	TRBJ2-3	TGCAGCGTTCTCGGACCGGGGCCAGATACGCAGTATTTT	CSVLGPGPDTQYF
TRBV13	TRBD1	-	TRBJ2-4	TGTGCCAGCAGCTTAGGAACCGGGACAGGGATGAACATTCAGTACTTC	CASSLGTGTGMNIQYF
TRBV4-1	-	-	TRBJ1-2	TGCGCCAGCAGCCAAGACACAAGGCTTAACTTGGACTACACCTTC	CASSQDTRLNLDYTF
TRBV28	TRBD2	few	TRBJ2-7	TGTGCCAGCAGTCTCGGGACTAGCAGCACCTACGAGCAGTACTTC	CASSLGTSSTYEQYF
TRBV12-3/TRBV12-4	-	once	TRBJ2-2	TGTGCCAGCAGTCCCGGGGGAACCGGGGAGCTGTTTTTT	CASSPGGTGELFF
TRBV29-1	-	-	TRBJ2-1	TGCAGCCGCAATGAGCAGTTCTTC	CSRNEQFF
TRBV27	-	-	TRBJ2-5	TGTGCCAGCAGTTTCCTCGGGACCGAAGAGACCCAGTACTTC	CASSFLGTEETQYF
TRBV4-1	-	-	TRBJ2-5	TGCGCCAGCAGCCAAGAATACAGGGCAAAGACCCAGTACTTC	CASSQEYRAKTQYF
TRBV15	TRBD1	-	TRBJ2-1	TGTGCCACCAGCAGAGTACGGGACAGGGGCGACAATGAGCAGTTCTTC	CATSRVRDRGDNEQFF
TRBV9	-	once	TRBJ2-3	TGTGCCAGCAGCGCGAGGAGGGGGGCCGTCGCAGATACGCAGTATTTT	CASSARRGAVADTQYF
TRBV9	-	-	TRBJ2-7	TGTGCCAGCAGCGGGCCAGGGTCAGGCGAGCAGTACTTC	CASSGPGSGEQYF
TRBV29-1	-	-	TRBJ1-5	TGCAGCGTACGCGCGGATAGCAATCAGCCCCAGCATTTT	CSVRADSNQPQHF
TRBV7-2	-	-	TRBJ2-5	TGTGCCAGCAGCTACTCCCACTTTGTCACAGTCCGAGAGACCCAGTACTTC	CASSYSHFVTVRETQYF